The rows below give T cell receptor beta chains drawn from one sample of a study of T cells in Graves' hyperthyroidism and ophthalmopathy. In TCRdb, the multiplex PCR reads were re-called with MiXCR into one record per CDR3 protein. The data contain a few hundred thousand distinct CDR3 sequences, 15% to 18% of them singletons. Sequencing was performed on blood. The receptors were sampled from a woman under 30 with Graves' hyperthyroidism that later progressed to Graves' ophthalmopathy. Both conserved end residues are part of each CDR3. Each record gives: V gene, CDR3 length, D gene, clone size, CDR3 protein. The D gene is left open where the match is weak. The size of a clone is reported for some rows only, either as once, few or many, or as a class for expanded clones.

>TRBV28|18|.|.
CASSLPDYRDYSNQPQHF
>TRBV20-1|13|.|many
CSARGRGKTEAFF
>TRBV28|14|.|many
CASSDRVFGETQYF
>TRBV2|16|TRBD1|once
CASRALQGANTGELFF
>TRBV5-1|18|TRBD2|.
CASSQRHSGSPGTDTQYF
>TRBV4-2|12|.|.
CASSMDPGEQFF
>TRBV7-2|13|TRBD2|many
CASSQTSVDEQFF
>TRBV20-1|16|.|many
CSARRQGFNLNYGYTF
>TRBV7-9|17|TRBD2|few
CASSSPMTSGKNNEQFF
>TRBV2|14|.|many
CASSEWGTNSPLHF
>TRBV10-3|15|.|few
CAISESPRGGEKLFF
>TRBV18|13|.|.
CASSPRQSLEAFF
>TRBV10-3|15|TRBD2|many
CAIRTSGRAEGEQFF
>TRBV28|15|.|many
CASSLVGGPHNEQFF
>TRBV4-1|12|.|few
CASSQDGVVQFF
>TRBV3-1|15|.|many
CASSQWGDSNQPQHF
>TRBV11-3|18|.|.
CASSLDLPLGSNTGELFF
>TRBV11-2|16|TRBD2|many
CASSPSGLAGGNEQFF
>TRBV6-1|13|.|.
CASSDRDGYGYTF
>TRBV28|12|.|few
CASSLIDGELFF
>TRBV6-1|15|TRBD2|many
CASSPRGSGANVLTF
>TRBV6-1|13|TRBD1|few
CASMFQGAYEQYF
>TRBV5-6|16|TRBD2|many
CASSLVRLAEPYEQYF
>TRBV5-5|11|.|many
CASSLPPVLTF
>TRBV18|15|.|many
CASSPSAGPNEKLFF
>TRBV7-9|14|.|.
CASSLSFDRLYQYF
>TRBV20-1|17|.|many
CSARDQGWGTLSYEQYF
>TRBV19|16|TRBD2|few
CASSVLSGGAYNEQFF
>TRBV5-1|15|TRBD1|few
CASSSPGTGEGEQYF
>TRBV7-9|16|TRBD1|many
CASSVPGTGAYNEQFF
>TRBV29-1|15|.|.
CSVDGEGFSSYEQYF
>TRBV19|12|TRBD1|.
CAAGTGVEKLFF
>TRBV27|13|.|many
CASSLSRVETQYF
>TRBV11-2|14|TRBD1|many
CASSLSTGGETQYF
>TRBV28|16|.|many
CASSLWAGKKQETQYF
>TRBV30|16|.|many
CAWSVLVTGQKSEAFF
>TRBV12-3/TRBV12-4|12|TRBD1|many
CASSLGQGGYTF
>TRBV20-1|14|TRBD1|few
CSARTGHVAGELFF
>TRBV24-1|16|TRBD2|many
CATSDYSGRSDNEQFF
>TRBV5-1|17|.|many
CASSLQGGAGLDYEQYF
>TRBV27|15|.|few
CASSLRGNSNQPQHF
>TRBV6-1|14|TRBD1|many
CASSEVTGGYEQYF
>TRBV6-1|14|.|many
CASSDRVRTTEAFF
>TRBV20-1|15|.|few
CSARGRGRPNSPLHF
>TRBV15|15|TRBD2|.
CATSRGGGLTDTQYF
>TRBV14|14|.|few
CASSQTGRTDTQYF
>TRBV9|14|.|many
CASSVDGSNQPQHF
>TRBV13|12|.|many
CASSFRGSEQYF
>TRBV7-2|14|TRBD1|many
CASTGDSLSYEQYF
>TRBV5-5|15|.|few
CASSVSGSTNQPQHF
>TRBV29-1|11|TRBD1|few
CSVDRGHGYTF
>TRBV27|15|TRBD1|many
CASSFRQGGVSPLHF
>TRBV7-6|16|TRBD2|.
CASSPPQAGDGGELFF
>TRBV5-4|15|TRBD1|.
CASNTGTANTGELFF
>TRBV30|15|TRBD1|many
CAWGTGQGIPDTQYF
>TRBV7-8|17|.|many
CASSLIRSAPFNYGYTF
>TRBV4-1|14|.|many
CASSQEARSNEQFF